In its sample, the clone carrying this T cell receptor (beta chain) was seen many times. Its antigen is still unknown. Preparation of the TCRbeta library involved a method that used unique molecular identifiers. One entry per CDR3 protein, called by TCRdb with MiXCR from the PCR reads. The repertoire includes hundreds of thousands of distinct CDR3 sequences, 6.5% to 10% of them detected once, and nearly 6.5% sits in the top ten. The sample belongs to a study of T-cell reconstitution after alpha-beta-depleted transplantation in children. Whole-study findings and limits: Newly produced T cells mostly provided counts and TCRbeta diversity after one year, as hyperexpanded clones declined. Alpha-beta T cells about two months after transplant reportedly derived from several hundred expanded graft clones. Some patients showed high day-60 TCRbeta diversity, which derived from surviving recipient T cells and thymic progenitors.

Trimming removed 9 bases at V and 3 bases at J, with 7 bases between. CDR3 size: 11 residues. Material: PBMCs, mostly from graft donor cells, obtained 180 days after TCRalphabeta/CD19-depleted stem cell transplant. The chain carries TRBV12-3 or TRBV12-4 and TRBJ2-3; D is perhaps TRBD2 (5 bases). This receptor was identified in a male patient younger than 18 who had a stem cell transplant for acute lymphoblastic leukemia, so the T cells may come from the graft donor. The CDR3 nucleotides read TGTGCCAGTTGCGGGACAGATACGCAGTATTTT. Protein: CASCGTDTQYF.